The 19 T cell receptor beta chains below were found in one sample sequenced in a study of radiotherapy plus CTLA-4 blockade in lung cancer. Measured with immunoSEQ multiplex PCR; TCRdb has only the in-frame clones, and not every one. The data contain around 130,000 clones, just under 90% of them singletons. Sequenced here: peripheral blood, sampled from a patient treated with radiotherapy plus ipilimumab. The receptors here all came from a human donor with non-small cell lung cancer that progressed on radiotherapy plus ipilimumab.

The chain links TRBV6-5 to TRBJ1-2, with no clear D. V was trimmed by 2 bases and J by 2 bases, leaving 6 bases between them. The CDR3 consists of 13 residues. Germline loops: CDR1 MNHEY, CDR2 SVGAGI. The CDR3 DNA reads TGTGCCAGCAGTTACGCTGAGAACTATGGCTACACCTTC. Amino acid sequence: CASSYAENYGYTF.

This clone was seen just once. The rearrangement uses TRBV28 and TRBJ1-5; D is undetermined. Germline loops: CDR1 MDHEN, CDR2 SYDVKM. The CDR3 has 15 amino acids. V lost 5 bases, J lost 0 bases, and 11 bases lay in between. The chain's CDR3 is CASSPLGPSNQPQHF. The CDR3 DNA reads TGTGCCAGCAGTCCCCTCGGACCTAGCAATCAGCCCCAGCATTTT.

This clone was observed once. The genes are TRBV10-3 and TRBJ1-3, with 12 bases aligning to TRBD1. The length of the CDR3 is 19 residues. The germline CDR1 and CDR2 sequences are ENHRY and SYGVKD. V shed 10 bases and J 3 bases; nucleotides not matched to a gene: 19. The CDR3 region has the DNA TGTGCCACCCTTCTGGGGGCTATGGGGACAGGGGGCTATGGAAACACCATATATTTT. Its protein product is CATLLGAMGTGGYGNTIYF.

The V and J genes are TRBV5-1 and TRBJ1-1; 7 bases align to TRBD1. The trim removed 3 bases at V and 7 bases at J, leaving 3 bases unmatched. The CDR3 covers 12 residues. Germline CDR1 and CDR2: SGHRS and YFSETQ. The CDR3 coding sequence is TGCGCCAGCAGCTGGGACAGAGATGAAGCTTTCTTT. It translates to CASSWDRDEAFF.

V gene TRBV2 combines with J gene TRBJ2-1; TRBD2 matches 10 bases. Looked up from germline, CDR1 is SNHLY and CDR2 is FYNNEI. Trimming took 10 bases from V and 7 from J; bases not matched to a gene: 10. This CDR3 is 14 amino acids long. The CDR3 here is CAIEASGRGNEQFF. As DNA, the CDR3 is TGTGCCATCGAGGCCAGCGGGAGGGGAAATGAGCAGTTCTTC.

The rearrangement uses TRBV2 and TRBJ2-6, with TRBD2 matching 12 bases. V was clipped by 5 bases and J by 4 bases; unmatched bases: 9. Germline CDR1 SNHLY, CDR2 FYNNEI. The CDR3 is 18 residues long. The CDR3 sequence: CASSPPSGRAAGANVLTF. The CDR3 coding sequence is TGTGCCAGCAGTCCCCCTAGCGGGAGGGCGGCAGGGGCCAACGTCCTGACTTTC.

The chain joins TRBV27 to TRBJ1-1, with D perhaps matching TRBD1 (5 bases). The CDR3 runs to 16 residues. From germline, CDR1 is MNHEY and CDR2 SMNVEV (reference sequence). V gave up 1 base and J gave up 10 bases, with 22 bases separating them. CDR3 nucleotides: TGTGCCAGCAGTTTATTGGAAACTCTGGGGCTGTCGGGAGCTTTCTTT. It codes for CASSLLETLGLSGAFF.

The chain carries TRBV5-1 and TRBJ2-1; TRBD1 matches 10 bases. CDR1 and CDR2 (germline): SGHRS, YFSETQ. The ends lost 2 bases at V and 5 bases at J; junction bases unmatched: 16. CDR3 length: 19 amino acids. The CDR3 is CASSFSKLYRDRGHNEQFF. Written as DNA, the CDR3 is TGCGCCAGCAGCTTCTCAAAATTATACCGGGACAGGGGCCACAATGAGCAGTTCTTC.

The V call is TRBV25-1, the J call TRBJ1-1; TRBD1 might be the D (5 bases). Deletions cut 4 bases from V and 5 bases from J, with 14 bases between. CDR3 length: 14 residues. CDR1 MGHDK and CDR2 SYGVNS come from the germline V gene. In DNA, the CDR3 is TGTGCCAGCAGTGGGGCAGGGAGATTGACTGAAGCTTTCTTT. Translation gives CASSGAGRLTEAFF.

This chain joins TRBV6-1 and TRBJ1-2, with D uncertain. In germline, CDR1 is MNHNS, CDR2 SASEGT. The CDR3 has 19 amino acids. Trimming stripped 4 bases from V and 3 bases from J, with 27 bases between. DNA of the CDR3: TGTGCCAGCAGTGCTGACTCTTATGACTTTGTGATCTTCCACTATGGCTACACCTTC. Protein: CASSADSYDFVIFHYGYTF.

This sequence joins TRBV4-1 and TRBJ2-2; tentative D call: TRBD2 (6 bases). The germline V and J ends were trimmed by 0 bases and 6 bases, with 14 bases remaining between them. This CDR3 is built from 16 residues. Germline V gene lookup returns CDR1 MGHRA and CDR2 YSYEKL. CDR3 protein: CASSQDPWGGAGELFF. The CDR3 region has the DNA TGCGCCAGCAGCCAAGATCCTTGGGGCGGGGCCGGGGAGCTGTTTTTT.

This chain uses TRBV6-6 with TRBJ2-7; D not resolved. CDR1 is MNHNY, CDR2 SVGAGI, per germline (reference sequence). The CDR3 has 16 residues. V lost 6 bases, J lost 3 bases, and 21 bases lay in between. The CDR3 DNA follows: TGTGCCAGCAGCCTGATGGAAGTGGGGTCAAGCTACGAGCAGTACTTC. It specifies CASSLMEVGSSYEQYF.

The chain links TRBV2 to TRBJ2-2; the D gene is possibly TRBD2 (6 bases). CDR3 size: 15 residues. Looked up from germline, CDR1 is SNHLY and CDR2 is FYNNEI. The V and J ends lost 6 bases and 1 base respectively, with 12 bases between them. CDR3 sequence reads: CASRGSGRNTGELFF. Here the CDR3 DNA reads TGTGCCAGCAGGGGTAGCGGAAGGAACACCGGGGAGCTGTTTTTT. Based on the CDR3 plus reference TRBV2 and TRBJ2-2, the full variable domain is EPEVTQTPSHQVTQMGQEVILRCVPISNHLYFYWYRQILGQKVEFLVSFYNNEISEKSEIFDDQFSVERPDGSNFTLKIRSTKLEDSAMYFCASRGSGRNTGELFFGEGSRLTVL.

This chain connects TRBV9 to TRBJ2-7; D remains unclear. V was pared by 5 bases and J by 0 bases, with 3 bases between. This CDR3 spans 11 amino acids. The germline gives CDR1 SGDLS, CDR2 YYNGEE. Here the CDR3 reads CASSPSYEQYF. DNA of the CDR3: TGTGCCAGCAGTCCCTCCTACGAGCAGTACTTC.

The genes are TRBV2 and TRBJ2-5, with D possibly TRBD1 on 6 matching bases. Per the germline V gene, CDR1 is SNHLY and CDR2 is FYNNEI. The CDR3 is made up of 12 amino acids. Trimming took off 8 bases at V and 5 bases at J, with 12 bases between the two ends. The CDR3 loop reads CASGDQGETQYF. The CDR3 DNA sequence: TGTGCCAGCGGGGACCAGGGGGAGACCCAGTACTTC.

The CDR3 bases are TGTGCCAGCAGCTGGGGACAGGGGGTCACGTACACTGAAGCTTTCTTT. It yields the protein CASSWGQGVTYTEAFF. The chain couples TRBV11-2 to TRBJ1-1, with 11 bases matching TRBD1. The CDR3 length is 16 residues. V lost 4 bases to trimming and J lost 3 bases; unmatched junction nucleotides: 7. CDR1 SGHAT and CDR2 FQNNGV come from the germline V gene.

The sample holds one count of this clone. V gene TRBV4-1 combines with J gene TRBJ2-7; D unresolved. CDR1 is MGHRA, CDR2 YSYEKL, per germline. The CDR3 sequence is 14 residues long. V dropped 0 bases and J dropped 2 bases, with 8 bases sitting between them. CDR3 residues: CASSQEGPPYEQYF. The CDR3 coding sequence is TGCGCCAGCAGCCAAGAGGGCCCGCCCTACGAGCAGTACTTC.

The V and J genes are TRBV29-1 and TRBJ1-2; D unresolved. The V gene lost 0 bases and the J gene lost 0 bases, with 8 bases spanning the gap. The CDR3 totals 14 residues. The V gene's germline CDR1 is SQVTM and CDR2 ANQGSEA. CDR3 nucleotides: TGCAGCGTTGAAGACCAAGGGACTAACTATGGCTACACCTTC. This translates into CSVEDQGTNYGYTF. Looking up the rest from reference TRBV29-1 and TRBJ1-2 gives the full variable domain: SAVISQKPSRDICQRGTSLTIQCQVDSQVTMMFWYRQQPGQSLTLIATANQGSEATYESGFVIDKFPISRPNLTFSTLTVSNMSPEDSSIYLCSVEDQGTNYGYTFGSGTRLTVV.

This clone was seen once. This chain joins TRBV5-1 and TRBJ2-1; D is ambiguous. The CDR3 consists of 15 residues. Trimming took off 0 bases at V and 0 bases at J, with 7 bases between the two ends. Germline V gene sequence: CDR1 SGHRS, CDR2 YFSETQ. In DNA form, the CDR3 reads TGCGCCAGCAGCTTGGTGGGTGACTCCTACAATGAGCAGTTCTTC. It is translated as CASSLVGDSYNEQFF. Full variable domain (outside the CDR3, taken from reference TRBV5-1 and TRBJ2-1): KAGVTQTPRYLIKTRGQQVTLSCSPISGHRSVSWYQQTPGQGLQFLFEYFSETQRNKGNFPGRFSGRQFSNSRSEMNVSTLELGDSALYLCASSLVGDSYNEQFFGPGTRLTVL.